The 19 T cell receptor beta chains reported below all come from one sample, sequenced in a study of blood T cell repertoires in COVID-19. TCRdb's table, derived via immunoSEQ multiplex PCR, lists solely in-frame clones and lacks some. Of 120,000 to 150,000 clones listed, 80% to 90% are singletons. Material: peripheral blood. Source of these receptors: a woman aged 35 to 49 with acute or convalescent COVID-19.

The chain has TRBV5-4 and TRBJ2-1, with TRBD1 identical over 7 bases. Germline CDR1 is SGHNT and CDR2 is YYREEE (reference sequence). The trim removed 3 bases at V and 1 base at J, leaving 4 bases unmatched. The CDR3 runs to 15 residues. CDR3: CASSYTGQSYNEQFF. CDR3 nucleotide sequence: TGTGCCAGCAGCTACACGGGACAGTCCTACAATGAGCAGTTCTTC.

The chain employs TRBV6-6 and TRBJ1-5; no firm D call. CDR1 and CDR2 from the germline V gene are MNHNY and SVGAGI (reference sequence). Trimming shortened V by 5 bases and J by 2 bases, and 7 bases separated the two germline ends. This CDR3 has 13 residues. Here the CDR3 reads CASSRQGNQPQHF. CDR3 DNA sequence: TGTGCCAGCAGTAGGCAGGGCAATCAGCCCCAGCATTTT.

This clone has a handful of counts. The chain links TRBV28 to TRBJ1-3; 9 positions agree with TRBD1. CDR1 MDHEN and CDR2 SYDVKM come from the germline V gene. V shed 5 bases and J 4 bases; nucleotides not matched to a gene: 6. The CDR3 loop spans 15 amino acids. CDR3 protein: CASSTGQGRGNTIYF. DNA of the CDR3: TGTGCCAGCAGTACCGGACAGGGGCGAGGAAACACCATATATTTT.

This rearrangement joins TRBV29-1 to TRBJ2-2, with 9 positions matching TRBD1. Germline CDR1 is SQVTM and CDR2 is ANQGSEA. Trimming took 6 bases from V and 3 from J; bases not matched to a gene: 5. There are 14 residues in the CDR3. CDR3 sequence reads: CSVQQGAYTGELFF. Here the CDR3 DNA reads TGCAGCGTCCAACAGGGGGCATACACCGGGGAGCTGTTTTTT.

The chain employs TRBV14 and TRBJ2-7, with 10 positions matching TRBD2. Losses at the gene ends were 4 bases for V and 6 bases for J; bases not matched to a gene: 3. Germline lookup yields CDR1 SGHDN and CDR2 FVKESK. The CDR3 length is 13 residues. CDR3 sequence reads: CASSPRLAGEQYF. The CDR3 DNA reads as TGTGCCAGCAGCCCCCGACTAGCGGGCGAGCAGTACTTC.

The chain links TRBV7-3 to TRBJ2-1, with D possibly TRBD1 on 5 matching bases. V lost 0 bases to trimming and J lost 5 bases, with 11 bases between them. The CDR3 runs 15 residues. CDR1 is SGHTA and CDR2 is FQGTGA in the germline V gene. In DNA form, the CDR3 reads TGTGCCAGCAGCTTAACGGACACTACCCACAATGAGCAGTTCTTC. Its protein product is CASSLTDTTHNEQFF.

This clone was seen only a few times. The J gene is TRBJ2-2, the V gene TRBV7-2; a possible D gene is TRBD2 (7 bases). Trimming shortened V by 4 bases and J by 4 bases, and 13 bases separated the two germline ends. This CDR3 has 15 residues. Germline CDR1 and CDR2: SGHTA and FQGNSA. The CDR3, as DNA: TGTGCCAGCAGCTGGGGGGGCGCAGGCACCGGGGAGCTGTTTTTT. Translation: CASSWGGAGTGELFF.

CDR3 loop: CASSFSGGAYEQYF. The CDR3 DNA sequence: TGCGCCAGCAGCTTTAGCGGGGGGGCCTACGAGCAGTACTTC. The chain uses TRBV5-1 and TRBJ2-7, with 11 bases matching TRBD2. Germline V CDR1 and CDR2: SGHRS, YFSETQ. The CDR3 spans 14 residues. Trimming cost V 2 bases and J 2 bases; bases outside gene matches: 0.

The genes are TRBV5-6 and TRBJ2-1; no definite D call. CDR3 length: 11 amino acids. Germline CDR1 SGHDT, CDR2 YYEEEE. Trimming left V 3 bases short and J 7 bases short, with 5 bases between. The CDR3 loop is CASSYTNEQFF. CDR3 sequence (DNA): TGTGCCAGCAGCTACACGAATGAGCAGTTCTTC.

This chain uses TRBV5-6 with TRBJ1-2; 10 bases align to TRBD1. The CDR3 consists of 15 residues. Germline V CDR1 and CDR2: SGHDT, YYEEEE. The J segment lost 6 bases and the V segment lost 1 base, leaving 6 bases of the junction unmatched. In DNA form, the CDR3 reads TGTGCCAGCAGCTTGCAATCCGGGACAGGGGATGGCTACACCTTC. It translates to CASSLQSGTGDGYTF.

This clone was counted once. The CDR3 bases are TGTGCCAGCACCGTATCAGATACGCAGTATTTT. This gives the protein CASTVSDTQYF. V gene TRBV7-3 combines with J gene TRBJ2-3; D ambiguous. The CDR3 is made up of 11 amino acids. Germline CDR1 SGHTA, CDR2 FQGTGA. With 7 bases removed from V and 4 bases from J, the gap between germline ends came to 6 bases.

In this sample, this clone turned up a few times. The same CDR3 arises from other DNA sequences in this sample as well. This sequence joins TRBV4-1 and TRBJ2-3, with 13 bases lining up with TRBD2. CDR1 is MGHRA and CDR2 is YSYEKL in the germline V gene. Trimming took 0 bases from V and 4 from J; bases not matched to a gene: 7. The CDR3 totals 18 residues. CDR3 sequence: CASSQDPPTSGGADTQYF. The DNA of the CDR3 is TGCGCCAGCAGCCAAGATCCCCCCACTAGCGGGGGGGCAGATACGCAGTATTTT.

Notes on this clone: Other DNA sequences within the sample encode an identical CDR3. The rearrangement links TRBV5-1 to TRBJ1-1, with a possible D match to TRBD1 (6 bases). CDR1 SGHRS and CDR2 YFSETQ come from the germline V gene. The ends were cut back, 3 bases at V and 1 base at J, with 10 bases in the middle. The CDR3 spans 14 residues. CDR3 bases: TGCGCCAGCAGCTGGGGGCAGGGGAACACTGAAGCTTTCTTT. It encodes CASSWGQGNTEAFF.

The rearrangement joins TRBV5-1 to TRBJ1-4, with a tentative D call TRBD1 (6 bases). Trimming removed 3 bases from V and 2 bases from J, with 11 bases in between. The CDR3 length is 15 residues. Germline loops: CDR1 SGHRS, CDR2 YFSETQ. The CDR3 coding sequence is TGCGCCAGCAGCTCACGGGGGGCGACTAATGAAAAACTGTTTTTT. Protein sequence: CASSSRGATNEKLFF. The entire variable domain, with the rest obtained from reference TRBV5-1 and TRBJ1-4, is as follows: KAGVTQTPRYLIKTRGQQVTLSCSPISGHRSVSWYQQTPGQGLQFLFEYFSETQRNKGNFPGRFSGRQFSNSRSEMNVSTLELGDSALYLCASSSRGATNEKLFFGSGTQLSVL.

This rearrangement joins TRBV18 to TRBJ2-7; 7 positions match TRBD1. Trimming at V came to 4 bases and at J to 5 bases, leaving 17 bases not matched to a gene. This CDR3 is 17 amino acids long. Germline CDR1 is KGHSH and CDR2 is LQKENI. The CDR3 DNA follows: TGTGCCAGCTCACTCGCCCAATTTGGGACAGCTAGGAACGAGCAGTACTTC. Its protein product is CASSLAQFGTARNEQYF.

This clone came up a few times. The chain joins TRBV19 to TRBJ1-5; a possible D gene is TRBD1 (5 bases). Germline CDR1 is LNHDA and CDR2 is SQIVND (reference sequence). With 2 bases removed from V and 7 bases from J, the gap between germline ends came to 18 bases. The CDR3 has 16 amino acids. CDR3 DNA: TGTGCCAGTAGTATAACTTCTACGGGCGGGGGGCAGCCCCAGCATTTT. This translates into CASSITSTGGGQPQHF.

This chain joins TRBV27 and TRBJ2-1; 8 bases fit TRBD1. CDR3 length equals 14 residues. The V segment lost 4 bases and the J segment 4 bases; nucleotides outside the gene matches: 3. Germline V lookup: CDR1 MNHEY, CDR2 SMNVEV (reference sequence). For the CDR3, the DNA is TGTGCCAGCAGTTCGGGACAGGTGTACAATGAGCAGTTCTTC. As protein: CASSSGQVYNEQFF.

The genes are TRBV6-2 or TRBV6-3 and TRBJ1-5; D is undetermined. Trimming left V 0 bases short and J 3 bases short, with 6 bases between. Germline CDR1 reads MNHEY; CDR2 reads SVGEGT. The CDR3 loop spans 14 amino acids. DNA for the CDR3: TGTGCCAGCAGTTACTCGGGCCCCAATCAGCCCCAGCATTTT. Translating it yields CASSYSGPNQPQHF.

The chain couples TRBV6-2 or TRBV6-3 to TRBJ1-5, with TRBD1 matching over 8 bases. The CDR3 totals 14 residues. Germline V lookup: CDR1 MNHEY, CDR2 SVGEGT. Unmatched junction bases numbered 5, after V lost 3 bases and J lost 7 bases. In DNA, the CDR3 is TGTGCCAGCAGTTATGACAGGGGTAGGCAGCCCCAGCATTTT. It yields the protein CASSYDRGRQPQHF.